This T cell receptor beta chain was sequenced during a study of OX40 agonist ivuxolimab in advanced cancers. Sequenced by immunoSEQ multiplex PCR; TCRdb stores in-frame clones only, minus some. The sample contains around 61,000 clones, approximately 86% of which appear only once. With 2 bases removed from V and 1 base from J, the gap between germline ends came to 15 bases. The germline V gene has CDR1 SGHVS and CDR2 FQNEAQ. The CDR3 is 17 residues long. V is TRBV7-8 and J is TRBJ2-1; D ambiguous. The source material was CD4+ or CD8+ T cells sorted from blood, sampled in a trial of the OX40 agonist ivuxolimab. The origin of this receptor is an adult with an advanced solid tumor such as melanoma, head and neck, liver or kidney cancer. DNA for the CDR3: TGTGCCAGCAGCTTACCTCGACTTAGTAAGTCCTACAATGAGCAGTTCTTC. The encoded protein is CASSLPRLSKSYNEQFF.